What follows describes a single T cell receptor (beta chain). Its specificity is not known. Here immunoSEQ multiplex PCR was the method, and the copy in TCRdb shows in-frame clones only, minus some. Among about 46,000 clones listed, under 85% were seen once. Pools of viral peptides were used by the ViraFEST assay to expand antigen-specific CD4+ T cells ahead of sequencing. At the end of roughly ten days of culture, CD4+ T cells were isolated. Participants each got two BNT162b2 or mRNA-1273 vaccine doses. IL-2 medium took the place of half the medium on both days 3 and 7. These data belong to a study of vaccination effects on CD4 cells after COVID-19. Study-wide results and caveats: In healthy vaccinees, only 1 of 255 vaccine-induced clones cross-reacted with common cold coronaviruses.

Germline CDR1 reads MNHEY; CDR2 reads SMNVEV (reference sequence). This CDR3 contains 13 residues. V was cut by 5 bases and J by 3 bases, with 11 bases left in between. This receptor was taken from a human donor who received a COVID-19 vaccine. The rearrangement joins TRBV27 to TRBJ2-7; D might be TRBD1 (5 bases). The sequencing here drew on CD4+ T cells from PBMCs cultured with HCoV-OC43 spike peptides, taken after COVID-19 vaccination. Specified subset: HCoV-OC43 spike overlapping peptide pool stimulation. CDR3 DNA sequence: TGTGCCAGCAGTGATGACAGTCGCTACGAGCAGTACTTC. Translated, it gives CASSDDSRYEQYF.